This section outlines one T cell receptor beta chain sequence together with its context. Its specificity is unknown. This CDR3 region has 13 residues. The germline gives CDR1 SGHAT, CDR2 FQNNGV. The V and J ends lost 5 bases and 3 bases respectively, with 11 bases between them. The sample is drawn from a study of T-cell reconstitution after alpha-beta-depleted transplantation in children. Unique molecular identifiers were incorporated into the prepared TCRbeta library. TCRdb fed the PCR reads into MiXCR, producing one record per CDR3 protein. The sample lists about 600,000 distinct CDR3 sequences; 23% were seen once. Study observations and caveats: Several hundred expanded graft clones reportedly gave rise to the alpha-beta T cells present about two months after transplant. A year post-transplant, T-cell counts and diversity derived mostly from newly produced T cells.

Sequenced material: PBMCs, mostly from graft donor cells, taken 360 days after TCRalphabeta/CD19-depleted stem cell transplant. This receptor was identified in a boy under three years old who had a stem cell transplant for acute myeloid leukemia, so the T cells may come from the graft donor. V is TRBV11-2 and J is TRBJ2-7; possibly TRBD2 for D (5 bases). The CDR3 nucleotides read TGTGCCAGCAGCCATACTAGTGACTACGAGCAGTACGTC. Translating it yields CASSHTSDYEQYV.